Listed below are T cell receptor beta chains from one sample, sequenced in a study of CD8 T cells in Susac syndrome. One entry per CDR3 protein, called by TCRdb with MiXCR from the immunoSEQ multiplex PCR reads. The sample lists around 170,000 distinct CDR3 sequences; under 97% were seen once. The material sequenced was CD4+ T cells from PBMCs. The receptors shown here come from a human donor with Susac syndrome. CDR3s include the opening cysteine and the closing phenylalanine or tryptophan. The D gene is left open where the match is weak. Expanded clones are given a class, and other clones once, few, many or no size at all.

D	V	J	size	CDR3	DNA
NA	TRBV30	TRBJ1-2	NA	CAWSVGVLNYGYTF	TGTGCCTGGAGTGTGGGCGTACTTAACTATGGCTACACCTTC
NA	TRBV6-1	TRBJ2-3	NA	CASSVSLAASSTDTQYF	TGTGCCAGCAGTGTATCCTTAGCGGCCTCTAGCACAGATACGCAGTATTTT
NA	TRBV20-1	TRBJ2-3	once	CSAPTVYTQYF	TGCAGTGCCCCGACAGTCTATACGCAGTATTTT
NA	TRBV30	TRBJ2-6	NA	CAWGTVGANVLTF	TGTGCCTGGGGCACAGTGGGGGCCAACGTCCTGACTTTC
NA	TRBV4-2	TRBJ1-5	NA	CASSQDFKNYQPQHF	TGTGCCAGCAGCCAAGACTTTAAAAATTATCAGCCCCAGCATTTT
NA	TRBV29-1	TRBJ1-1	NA	CSVEEAQANTEAFF	TGCAGCGTTGAAGAGGCGCAGGCCAACACTGAAGCTTTCTTT
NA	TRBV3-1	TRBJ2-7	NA	CASSQGPGPYEQYF	TGTGCCAGCAGCCAAGGGCCGGGGCCCTACGAGCAGTACTTC
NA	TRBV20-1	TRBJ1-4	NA	CSASPGRREKLFF	TGCAGTGCTAGCCCAGGGAGGCGAGAAAAACTGTTTTTT
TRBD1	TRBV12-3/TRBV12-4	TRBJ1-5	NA	CASQDRGFNQPQHF	TGTGCCAGTCAGGACAGGGGGTTTAATCAGCCCCAGCATTTT
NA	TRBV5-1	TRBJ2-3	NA	CASSQRADTQYF	TGCGCCAGCAGCCAGCGGGCAGATACGCAGTATTTT
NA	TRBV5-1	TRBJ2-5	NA	CASSTGTVQETQYF	TGCGCCAGCAGCACGGGGACGGTACAAGAGACCCAGTACTTC
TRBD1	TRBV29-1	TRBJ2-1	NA	CSVKQGAGYNEQFF	TGCAGCGTTAAACAGGGGGCGGGCTACAATGAGCAGTTCTTC
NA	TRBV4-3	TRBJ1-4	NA	CASSQGQSANEKLFF	TGCGCCAGCAGCCAAGGACAGTCGGCTAATGAAAAACTGTTTTTT
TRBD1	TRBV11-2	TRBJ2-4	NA	CASSITGVAKNIQYF	TGTGCCAGCAGTATTACAGGGGTGGCCAAAAACATTCAGTACTTC
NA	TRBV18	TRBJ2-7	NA	CASSPGGEQYF	TGTGCCAGCTCACCTGGGGGAGAGCAGTACTTC
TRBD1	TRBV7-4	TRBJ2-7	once	CASSLAHELTGDSYEQYF	TGTGCCAGCAGCTTAGCGCACGAGTTAACAGGGGACTCCTACGAGCAGTACTTC
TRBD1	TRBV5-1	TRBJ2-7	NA	CASSVGTAPYYEQYF	TGCGCCAGCAGCGTGGGGACAGCCCCTTACTACGAGCAGTACTTC
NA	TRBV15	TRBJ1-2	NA	CATSSPPANYGYTF	TGTGCCACCAGCAGCCCCCCAGCAAACTATGGCTACACCTTC
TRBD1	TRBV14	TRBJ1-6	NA	CASSHAGGLLGTLHF	TGTGCCAGCAGCCACGCAGGGGGGCTCCTAGGAACCCTCCACTTT
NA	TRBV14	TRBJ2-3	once	CASSQEDTPWAQYF	TGTGCCAGCAGCCAAGAAGATACTCCATGGGCGCAGTATTTT
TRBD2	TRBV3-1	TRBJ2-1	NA	CASSPPSGGIFNEQFF	TGTGCCAGCAGCCCGCCTAGCGGGGGTATTTTCAATGAGCAGTTCTTC
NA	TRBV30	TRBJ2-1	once	CAWSGGVAYNEQFF	TGTGCCTGGAGTGGTGGGGTGGCCTACAATGAGCAGTTCTTC
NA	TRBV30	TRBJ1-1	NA	CAWSPTREAFF	TGTGCCTGGAGTCCCACACGGGAAGCTTTCTTT
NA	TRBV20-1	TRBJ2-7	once	CSARSHYEQYF	TGCAGTGCTAGAAGTCACTACGAGCAGTACTTC
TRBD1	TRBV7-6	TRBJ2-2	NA	CASSMTGDHGELFF	TGTGCCAGCAGCATGACAGGGGATCACGGGGAGCTGTTTTTT
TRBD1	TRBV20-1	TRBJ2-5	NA	CSGQGQQETQYF	TGCAGTGGCCAGGGACAGCAAGAGACCCAGTACTTC
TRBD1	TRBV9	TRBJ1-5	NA	CASSAGQDSNQPQHF	TGTGCCAGCAGCGCGGGACAGGATAGCAATCAGCCCCAGCATTTT
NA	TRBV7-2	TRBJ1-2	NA	CASSPPQTGAYGYTF	TGTGCCAGCAGCCCACCGCAGACAGGAGCTTATGGCTACACCTTC
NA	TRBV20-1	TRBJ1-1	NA	CSARGQVPRNTEAFF	TGCAGTGCTAGAGGACAGGTCCCGAGGAACACTGAAGCTTTCTTT